A single sample gave rise to the 14 T cell receptor beta chains below, sequenced in a study of PD-1 blockade in classical Hodgkin lymphoma. Patients all relapsed after autologous stem cell transplantation, and there was variation in brentuximab vedotin exposure. Generated by immunoSEQ multiplex PCR, the TCRdb table keeps only in-frame clones and is missing some. The sample has some 30,000 clones, around 70% seen once. The sample here was peripheral blood mononuclear cells (PBMCs), taken before the second cycle of nivolumab. These receptor sequences come from a human donor with classical Hodgkin lymphoma.

The rearrangement links TRBV18 to TRBJ2-4; TRBD1 aligns across 9 bases. The CDR3 runs 16 residues. The germline V gene has CDR1 KGHSH and CDR2 LQKENI. V was pared by 3 bases and J by 0 bases, with 3 bases of the junction left unmatched. The CDR3 reads CASSPDRGLAKNIQYF. As DNA, the CDR3 is TGTGCCAGCTCACCGGACAGGGGACTAGCCAAAAACATTCAGTACTTC. The full variable domain, with the rest looked up from reference TRBV18 and TRBJ2-4, is NAGVMQNPRHLVRRRGQEARLRCSPMKGHSHVYWYRQLPEEGLKFMVYLQKENIIDESGMPKERFSAEFPKEGPSILRIQQVVRGDSAAYFCASSPDRGLAKNIQYFGAGTRLSVL.

This chain joins TRBV7-2 and TRBJ2-4; the match to TRBD2 covers 9 bases. The germline V gene has CDR1 SGHTA and CDR2 FQGNSA. CDR3 size: 16 residues. Losses at the gene ends were 0 bases for V and 1 base for J; bases not matched to a gene: 1. The CDR3 protein is CASSLAAGGAKNIQYF. DNA of the CDR3: TGTGCCAGCAGCTTAGCAGCGGGGGGTGCCAAAAACATTCAGTACTTC.

This clone was seen more than once but under ten times. The rearrangement uses TRBV7-9 and TRBJ1-1; D unclear. V was trimmed by 1 base and J by 1 base, leaving 4 bases between them. The CDR3 consists of 13 residues. Germline V gene lookup returns CDR1 SEHNR and CDR2 FQNEAQ (reference sequence). CDR3 sequence reads: CASSLGRNTEAFF. The DNA of the CDR3 is TGTGCCAGCAGCTTAGGTCGGAACACTGAAGCTTTCTTT.

Details on this clone: Lacking the conserved final phenylalanine or tryptophan, this CDR3 likely reflects a read error. The chain uses TRBV2 and TRBJ1-1; possible D gene TRBD1, 5 bases. There are 15 residues in the CDR3. Trimming removed 0 bases at V and 1 base at J, with 9 bases between. Germline V gene data show CDR1 as SNHLY and CDR2 as FYNNEI. The DNA for the CDR3 is TGTGCCAGCAGTGAAGCGAAGGGGAAGAACACTGAAGCTTTCCTT. Its protein product is CASSEAKGKNTEAFL.

The J gene is TRBJ2-4, the V gene TRBV5-6; D is possibly TRBD1 or TRBD2 (5 bases each). There are 19 residues in the CDR3. Trimming removed 1 base at V and 2 bases at J, with 22 bases between. CDR1 is SGHDT and CDR2 is YYEEEE in the germline V gene. CDR3: CASSLSTWAGSLTKNIQYF. The CDR3 DNA reads as TGTGCCAGCAGCTTGTCAACGTGGGCAGGGAGTCTTACCAAAAACATTCAGTACTTC. Using reference TRBV5-6 and TRBJ2-4 for the parts outside the CDR3, the full variable domain is DAGVTQSPTHLIKTRGQQVTLRCSPKSGHDTVSWYQQALGQGPQFIFQYYEEEERQRGNFPDRFSGHQFPNYSSELNVNALLLGDSALYLCASSLSTWAGSLTKNIQYFGAGTRLSVL.

The chain combines TRBV10-2 with TRBJ2-3; D is uncertain. Per germline, CDR1 WSHSY and CDR2 SAAADI. The V end lost 5 bases, the J end lost 12 bases, and 6 bases lay between the germline ends. This CDR3 region has 9 residues. The CDR3 DNA follows: TGCGCCAGCAGTTTAAATCAGTATTTT. This codes for CASSLNQYF.

A few counts support this clone. The V gene is TRBV7-5, the J gene TRBJ1-5. TRBV7-5 has pseudogene status. This CDR3 spans 16 amino acids. The CDR3 sequence: CARSLFPGSYNQPQHF. The CDR3, as DNA: TGTGCCAGAAGCTTATTTCCTGGCAGCTACAATCAGCCCCAGCATTTT.

Regarding this clone: Different DNA sequences within this sample yield the same CDR3. V gene TRBV19 combines with J gene TRBJ1-5, with D unclear. Trimming shortened V by 2 bases and J by 7 bases, and 6 bases separated the two germline ends. Germline CDR1 LNHDA, CDR2 SQIVND (reference sequence). The CDR3 length is 12 residues. The CDR3: CASSILGQPQHF. CDR3 in DNA: TGTGCCAGTAGTATACTAGGCCAGCCCCAGCATTTT.

The V and J genes are TRBV28 and TRBJ2-5, with 12 bases matching TRBD1. This CDR3 comprises 16 residues. CDR1 is MDHEN, CDR2 SYDVKM, per germline. The ends lost 4 bases at V and 5 bases at J; junction bases unmatched: 8. This CDR3 is CASSWDRGQPTETQYF. CDR3 in DNA: TGTGCCAGCAGTTGGGACAGGGGGCAACCTACCGAGACCCAGTACTTC.

The V call is TRBV7-9, the J call TRBJ1-2, with no clear D. Trimming pared 2 bases from V and 4 bases from J, leaving 8 bases between. The V gene's germline CDR1 is SEHNR and CDR2 FQNEAQ (reference sequence). This CDR3 has 13 residues. The CDR3 protein is CASSLRDLYGYTF. In DNA, the CDR3 is TGTGCCAGCAGCTTAAGAGACCTCTATGGCTACACCTTC. The full variable domain, rest sourced from reference TRBV7-9 and TRBJ1-2, is DTGVSQNPRHKITKRGQNVTFRCDPISEHNRLYWYRQTLGQGPEFLTYFQNEAQLEKSRLLSDRFSAERPKGSFSTLEIQRTEQGDSAMYLCASSLRDLYGYTFGSGTRLTVV.

The J gene is TRBJ1-1, the V gene TRBV5-4; D gene uncertain. V dropped 5 bases and J dropped 5 bases, with 13 bases sitting between them. The CDR3 spans 13 residues. Per germline, CDR1 SGHNT and CDR2 YYREEE (reference sequence). The CDR3 loop is CASSDPGETEAFF. The CDR3 DNA reads TGTGCCAGCAGTGACCCCGGGGAGACTGAAGCTTTCTTT.

CDR3 DNA sequence: TGTGCCAGCAGCACTACCGGGACAGCCTACAATGAGCAGTTCTTC. This codes for CASSTTGTAYNEQFF. The V call is TRBV7-3, the J call TRBJ2-1, with 7 bases lining up with TRBD1. V lost 5 bases, J lost 2 bases, and 6 bases stayed unmatched. The CDR3 sequence is 15 residues long. Germline V gives CDR1 SGHTA, CDR2 FQGTGA.

This chain joins TRBV7-8 and TRBJ2-7; 12 bases line up with TRBD2. CDR3 length equals 16 residues. Germline CDR1 reads SGHVS; CDR2 reads FQNEAQ. The V and J ends lost 1 base and 1 base, in that order; junction bases with no gene match: 2. The CDR3 region has the DNA TGTGCCAGCAGCTTAGAGGGGACTAGCGGGTCCTACGAGCAGTACTTC. Translated, it gives CASSLEGTSGSYEQYF.

The V call is TRBV4-3, the J call TRBJ1-4; D call uncertain. This CDR3 has 15 residues. CDR1 and CDR2 (germline): LGHNA, YSLEER. Deletions cut 1 base from V and 0 bases from J, with 6 bases between. The CDR3 nucleotides are TGCGCCAGCAGCCAAGCGCGGCCAACTAATGAAAAACTGTTTTTT. Residues: CASSQARPTNEKLFF.